The 10 T cell receptor beta chains in this list originate from one sample, sequenced in a study of T cell changes during pregnancy in multiple sclerosis. Data came from immunoSEQ multiplex PCR; TCRdb stores just in-frame clones and leaves some out. In the table there are approximately 110,000 clones, about 89% of which are singletons. This specimen consisted of peripheral blood, obtained after pregnancy. The receptor set was obtained from a female donor with multiple sclerosis, enrolled in a pregnancy study.

This chain joins TRBV19 and TRBJ1-2; maybe TRBD1 (6 bases). CDR1 is LNHDA, CDR2 SQIVND, per germline (reference sequence). Deletions cut 5 bases from V and 1 base from J, with 8 bases between. The CDR3 loop spans 13 amino acids. The CDR3 nucleotides read TGTGCCAGTAGTCTACAGGGTAACTATGGCTACACCTTC. It specifies CASSLQGNYGYTF.

Details on this clone: Germline and junction disagree at one end, which may indicate a read error. The chain joins TRBV10-3 to TRBJ1-2, with D hard to call. The CDR3 runs 13 residues. CDR1 and CDR2 from the germline V gene are ENHRY and SYGVKD. In nucleotides, the CDR3 is TGTGCCACCAGTGGTAGCCAGAGCTATGGCTACACCTTC. Protein product: CATSGSQSYGYTF.

The table lists this clone with a count of one. The V call is TRBV9, the J call TRBJ1-1, with TRBD1 as a possible D gene (6 bases). V was shortened by 0 bases and J by 0 bases, with 24 bases between the two germline ends. The CDR3 consists of 20 residues. Germline assignment: CDR1 SGDLS and CDR2 YYNGEE. CDR3 bases: TGTGCCAGCAGCGTAGAAGTGAGGGACATTTCTGCGGACATGAACACTGAAGCTTTCTTT. Its protein product is CASSVEVRDISADMNTEAFF. The full variable domain, rest sourced from reference TRBV9 and TRBJ1-1, is DSGVTQTPKHLITATGQRVTLRCSPRSGDLSVYWYQQSLDQGLQFLIQYYNGEERAKGNILERFSAQQFPDLHSELNLSSLELGDSALYFCASSVEVRDISADMNTEAFFGQGTRLTVV.

The chain couples TRBV6-1 to TRBJ1-6; 8 bases fit TRBD1. This CDR3 contains 15 residues. The V gene end was trimmed by 6 bases and the J gene end by 0 bases; junction bases not matched to a gene: 1. Germline assignment: CDR1 MNHNS and CDR2 SASEGT. Written as DNA, the CDR3 is TGTGCCAGCAGGGACAGGGACTCCTATAATTCACCCCTCCACTTT. Protein product: CASRDRDSYNSPLHF.

This chain connects TRBV29-1 to TRBJ2-3; TRBD1 matches 7 bases. Losses at the gene ends were 3 bases for V and 6 bases for J; bases not matched to a gene: 3. The CDR3 sequence is 12 residues long. The germline V gene encodes CDR1 SQVTM and CDR2 ANQGSEA. The CDR3 region has the DNA TGCAGCGTTGACAGACAGGGTGATACGCAGTATTTT. Its protein product is CSVDRQGDTQYF.

With regard to this clone: Mismatch with germline at one junction end may stem from a read error. The chain joins TRBV7-9 to TRBJ2-2; TRBD2 agrees at 9 bases. This CDR3 region has 15 residues. Germline CDR1 SEHNR, CDR2 FQNEAQ (reference sequence). The CDR3 DNA reads TGTGCCAGCAGCCTAGCGGGGAGCAACACCGGGGAGCTGTTTTTT. This gives the protein CASSLAGSNTGELFF.

This clone has just one count. J is TRBJ1-2 and V is TRBV2, with 8 bases identical to TRBD1. The CDR3 loop spans 13 amino acids. Germline trimming cut 5 bases from V and 8 bases from J; bases unmatched to any gene: 7. Germline CDR1 and CDR2: SNHLY and FYNNEI. CDR3 sequence reads: CASSLGQGYGYTF. CDR3 coding DNA: TGTGCCAGCAGTTTAGGACAGGGCTACGGCTACACCTTC.

The rearrangement joins TRBV4-2 to TRBJ1-2; 8 nucleotides align to TRBD1. Per germline, CDR1 LGHNA and CDR2 YNFKEQ. J gave up 4 bases and V 3 bases, and 4 bases lay outside the gene matches. This CDR3 has 14 residues. As DNA, the CDR3 is TGTGCCAGCAGCCAGGGACAGGAAAGCTATGGCTACACCTTC. The encoded protein is CASSQGQESYGYTF.

Only one count was recorded for this clone. The CDR3 nucleotides are TGTGCCAGCAGCCCCGAGGTCCAGGGCGAGCAGTTCTTC. This gives the protein CASSPEVQGEQFF. The chain uses TRBV7-9 and TRBJ2-1; possible D gene TRBD1, 5 bases. CDR3 size: 13 residues. V lost 5 bases, J lost 10 bases, and 15 bases lay in between. From germline, CDR1 is SEHNR and CDR2 FQNEAQ (reference sequence).

The chain employs TRBV5-4 and TRBJ2-3; 8 bases match TRBD2. Germline loops: CDR1 SGHNT, CDR2 YYREEE (reference sequence). The CDR3 length is 15 residues. Germline trimming cut 0 bases from V and 1 base from J; bases unmatched to any gene: 1. CDR3 nucleotide sequence: TGTGCCAGCAGCTTGGACGGGGGGGGCACAGATACGCAGTATTTT. This sequence encodes CASSLDGGGTDTQYF.